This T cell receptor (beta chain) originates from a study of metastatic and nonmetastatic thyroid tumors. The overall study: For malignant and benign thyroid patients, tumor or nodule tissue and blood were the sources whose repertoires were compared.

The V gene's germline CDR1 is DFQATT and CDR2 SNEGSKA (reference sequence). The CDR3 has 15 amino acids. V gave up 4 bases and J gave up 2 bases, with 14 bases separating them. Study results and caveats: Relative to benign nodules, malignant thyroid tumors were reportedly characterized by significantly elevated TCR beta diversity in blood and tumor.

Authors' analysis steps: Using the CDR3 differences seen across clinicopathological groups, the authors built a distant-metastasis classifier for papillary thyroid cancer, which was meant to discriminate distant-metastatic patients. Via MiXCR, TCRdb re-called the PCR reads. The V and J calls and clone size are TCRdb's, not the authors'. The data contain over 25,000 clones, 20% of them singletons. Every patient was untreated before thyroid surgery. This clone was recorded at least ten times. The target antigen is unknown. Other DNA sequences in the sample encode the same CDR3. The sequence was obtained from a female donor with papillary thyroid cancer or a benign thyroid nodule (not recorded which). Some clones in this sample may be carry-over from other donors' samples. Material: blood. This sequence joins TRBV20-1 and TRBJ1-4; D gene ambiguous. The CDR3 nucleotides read TGCAGTGCTACCCCCCGACTTGGGACTAATGAAAAACTGTTTTTT. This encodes CSATPRLGTNEKLFF.